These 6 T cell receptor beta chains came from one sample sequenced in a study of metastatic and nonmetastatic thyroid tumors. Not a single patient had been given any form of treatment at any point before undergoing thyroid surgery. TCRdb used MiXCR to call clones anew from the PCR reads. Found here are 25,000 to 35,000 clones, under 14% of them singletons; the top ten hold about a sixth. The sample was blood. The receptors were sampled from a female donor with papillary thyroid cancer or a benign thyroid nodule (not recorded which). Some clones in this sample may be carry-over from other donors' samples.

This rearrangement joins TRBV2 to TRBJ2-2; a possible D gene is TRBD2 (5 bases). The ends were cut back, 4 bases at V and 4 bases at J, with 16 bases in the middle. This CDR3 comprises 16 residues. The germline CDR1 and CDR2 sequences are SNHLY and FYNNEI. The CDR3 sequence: CASSAGGFRATGELFF. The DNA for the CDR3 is TGTGCCAGCAGTGCGGGCGGGTTTCGGGCCACCGGGGAGCTGTTTTTT.

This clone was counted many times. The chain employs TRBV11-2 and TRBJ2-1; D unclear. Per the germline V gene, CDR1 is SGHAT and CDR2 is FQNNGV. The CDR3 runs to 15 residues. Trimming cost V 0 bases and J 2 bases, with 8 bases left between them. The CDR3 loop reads CASSLDGPPYNEQFF. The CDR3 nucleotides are TGTGCCAGCAGCTTAGATGGCCCCCCCTACAATGAGCAGTTCTTC. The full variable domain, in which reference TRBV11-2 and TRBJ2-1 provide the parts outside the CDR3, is EAGVAQSPRYKIIEKRQSVAFWCNPISGHATLYWYQQILGQGPKLLIQFQNNGVVDDSQLPKDRFSAERLKGVDSTLKIQPAKLEDSAVYLCASSLDGPPYNEQFFGPGTRLTVL.

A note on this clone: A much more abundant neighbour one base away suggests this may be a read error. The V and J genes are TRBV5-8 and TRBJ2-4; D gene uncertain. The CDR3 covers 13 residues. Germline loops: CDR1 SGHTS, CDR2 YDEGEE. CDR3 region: CVSSLDVVNIQYF. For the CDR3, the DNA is TGTGTCAGCAGCTTGGACGTCGTGAACATTCAGTACTTC.

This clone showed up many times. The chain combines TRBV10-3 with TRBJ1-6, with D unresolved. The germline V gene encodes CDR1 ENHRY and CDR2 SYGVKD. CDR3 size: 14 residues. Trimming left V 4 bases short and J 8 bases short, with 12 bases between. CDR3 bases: TGTGCCATCAGTGGAGGGCAGCAGCATTCACCCCTCCACTTT. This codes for CAISGGQQHSPLHF.

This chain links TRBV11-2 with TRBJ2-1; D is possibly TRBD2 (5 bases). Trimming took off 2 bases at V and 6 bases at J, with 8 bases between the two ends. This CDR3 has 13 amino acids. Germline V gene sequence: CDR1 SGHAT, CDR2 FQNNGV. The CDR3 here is CASSLSSLNEQFF. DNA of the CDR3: TGTGCCAGCAGCTTATCTAGCCTCAATGAGCAGTTCTTC.

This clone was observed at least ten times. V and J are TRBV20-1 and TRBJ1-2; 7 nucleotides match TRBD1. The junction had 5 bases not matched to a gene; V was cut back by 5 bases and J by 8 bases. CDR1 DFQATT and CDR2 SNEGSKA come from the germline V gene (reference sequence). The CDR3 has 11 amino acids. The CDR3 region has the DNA TGCAGTGCTCCCGACAGGGAAGGCTACACCTTC. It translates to CSAPDREGYTF.